The present TCR beta chain was sequenced within a study of PD-1 blockade in mismatch repair-deficient tumors. Study-wide context: Patients had over ten mismatch repair-deficient cancer types and were previously treated and progressing.

Notes on the study in general: Rapid post-treatment expansion, then contraction, generally preceding radiologic response, marked tumor-resident clones.

The CDR3 sequence is 16 residues long. Germline V lookup: CDR1 SGHRS, CDR2 YFSETQ. PCR or immunohistochemistry showed mismatch repair deficiency in every enrolled patient. Libraries were prepared by immunoSEQ multiplex PCR; TCRdb keeps only in-frame clonotypes and omits some of them. The sample gives 9,000 to 10,000 clones, about 85% of which show up once; about 1% is in the top ten. To note about this clone: The antigen is not known.

This rearrangement joins TRBV5-1 to TRBJ2-5; 10 bases are a match to TRBD2. The J call may be mistaken, given a closer DNA end match to TRBJ2-7. Sequences were derived from PBMCs, sampled about 48 weeks after starting pembrolizumab. The clonotype originates from an adult with mismatch repair-deficient cancer. In nucleotides, the CDR3 is TGCGCCAGCAGCCCGGTGGCTAGCGGGAGCGGGACCGAGCAGTACTTC. It translates to CASSPVASGSGTEQYF.